This entry lists 23 T cell receptor beta chains sequenced from one sample in a study of Graves' ophthalmopathy and Graves' hyperthyroidism. TCR beta CDR3 regions were amplified from RNA transcripts. The authors performed first-round RT-PCR with HTBI primers and then a second-round multiplex PCR. A single record per CDR3 protein comes from TCRdb applying MiXCR to the multiplex PCR reads. The sample holds around 1,200,000 distinct CDR3 sequences, approximately 35% seen once. The material sequenced was peripheral blood or thyroid tissue (not recorded which). The source of these receptors is an adult man with Graves' hyperthyroidism.

In its sample, this clonotype was seen many times. The chain recombines TRBV4-3 with TRBJ1-2; the D gene is possibly TRBD1 (6 bases). The length of the CDR3 is 11 residues. CDR1 and CDR2 from the germline V gene are LGHNA and YSLEER. V lost 1 base and J lost 13, with 10 bases in between. DNA for the CDR3: TGCGCCAGCAGCCAAGGGGGGCGAAGCACCTTC. It encodes CASSQGGRSTF.

The CDR3 bases are TGTGCCAGTAGCAAGACTTCCAGGACTACCTACGAGCAGTACTTC. Translating it yields CASSKTSRTTYEQYF. The chain carries TRBV19 and TRBJ2-7; D may be TRBD2 (6 bases). CDR1 and CDR2 from the germline V gene are LNHDA and SQIVND (reference sequence). This CDR3 contains 15 residues. V was pared by 6 bases and J by 2 bases, with 17 bases between.

This clonotype was picked up many times. The gene calls are TRBV7-2 and TRBJ2-5, with no clear D. The length of the CDR3 is 15 residues. The ends were cut back, 4 bases at V and 1 base at J, with 13 bases in the middle. Germline CDR1 is SGHTA and CDR2 is FQGNSA. The CDR3 nucleotides are TGTGCCAGCAGCTACTACATGGGCTTCCAAGAGACCCAGTACTTC. This gives the protein CASSYYMGFQETQYF.

This clonotype was observed a handful of times. The chain combines TRBV7-9 with TRBJ2-5, with TRBD2 matching 8 bases. The V gene end was trimmed by 5 bases and the J gene end by 4 bases; junction bases not matched to a gene: 6. This CDR3 is 14 amino acids long. The V gene's germline CDR1 is SEHNR and CDR2 FQNEAQ (reference sequence). The chain's CDR3 is CASSPGRGVETQYF. Here the CDR3 DNA reads TGTGCCAGCAGCCCCGGGAGGGGAGTAGAGACCCAGTACTTC.

This chain connects TRBV25-1 to TRBJ1-2; D is unclear. The CDR3 spans 13 residues. The V end was cut by 10 bases, the J end by 4 bases, with 16 bases between. Germline lookup yields CDR1 MGHDK and CDR2 SYGVNS. The CDR3 DNA reads as TGTGCCACCAACCAGGACCTTCCCTATGGCTACACCTTC. Protein sequence: CATNQDLPYGYTF.

This clonotype was seen many times. This rearrangement joins TRBV11-3 to TRBJ2-2; TRBD1 agrees at 10 bases. V gave up 3 bases and J gave up 10 bases; unmatched junction bases: 8. The CDR3 sequence is 15 residues long. Per the germline V gene, CDR1 is SGHNT and CDR2 is YENEEA. This CDR3 is CASSLRDRGAEELFF. The CDR3 bases are TGTGCCAGCAGCTTGAGGGACAGGGGTGCGGAGGAGCTGTTTTTT. The full variable domain, its missing parts supplied by reference TRBV11-3 and TRBJ2-2, is EAGVVQSPRYKIIEKKQPVAFWCNPISGHNTLYWYLQNLGQGPELLIRYENEEAVDDSQLPKDRFSAERLKGVDSTLKIQPAELGDSAVYLCASSLRDRGAEELFFGEGSRLTVL.

Regarding this clonotype: A clone one base away is much larger, so this may be a read error. The gene calls are TRBV4-3 and TRBJ1-2; 7 bases are shared with TRBD1. Germline V gene data show CDR1 as LGHNA and CDR2 as YSLEER. This CDR3 has 17 amino acids. The V and J ends lost 0 bases and 4 bases, in that order; junction bases with no gene match: 11. The CDR3 DNA reads TGCGCCAGCAGCCAAGATCGGTGGGACAGCCCTACCTATGGCTACACCTTC. Amino acids: CASSQDRWDSPTYGYTF.

The chain recombines TRBV11-2 with TRBJ2-7; D gene unclear. Trimming cost V 7 bases and J 0 bases, with 10 bases left between them. The CDR3 length is 13 residues. Germline lookup yields CDR1 SGHAT and CDR2 FQNNGV. CDR3: CASTRRVSYEQYF. Written as DNA, the CDR3 is TGTGCCAGCACCCGTCGAGTCTCCTACGAGCAGTACTTC.

V usage is TRBV5-1 and J usage is TRBJ2-5; no definite D call. The DNA end favors TRBJ2-1, so the J call may be wrong. CDR3 length: 13 residues. The germline V gene has CDR1 SGHRS and CDR2 YFSETQ. CDR3 sequence: CASSLSSAQEQFF. DNA of the CDR3: TGCGCCAGCAGCTTGAGCTCAGCCCAAGAGCAGTTCTTC.

The V call is TRBV6-1, the J call TRBJ1-4, with D maybe TRBD1 (5 bases). Germline V CDR1 and CDR2: MNHNS, SASEGT. The CDR3 length is 15 residues. The ends were cut back, 6 bases at V and 8 bases at J, with 19 bases in the middle. In DNA form, the CDR3 reads TGTGCCAGCAGGCCTCAGGGAGGGCGGTGGGAAAAACTGTTTTTT. It yields the protein CASRPQGGRWEKLFF.

This clonotype was found a few times. The chain couples TRBV7-2 to TRBJ1-2; no clear D gene. CDR3 length: 16 amino acids. V was pared by 5 bases and J by 0 bases, with 16 bases between. Per germline, CDR1 SGHTA and CDR2 FQGNSA. CDR3 protein: CASSIAVQKTNYGYTF. The CDR3 region has the DNA TGTGCCAGCAGCATCGCGGTACAGAAAACTAACTATGGCTACACCTTC.

Remarks on this clonotype: The conserved final phenylalanine or tryptophan is absent from the CDR3, which likely points to a read error. The CDR3 spells CASSALGQAVKQYS. CDR3 nucleotides: TGTGCCAGCAGTGCCCTGGGACAGGCCGTTAAGCAGTACTCC. The V gene is TRBV10-3, the J gene TRBJ2-7; 8 bases match TRBD1. The CDR3 has 14 residues. Germline CDR1 and CDR2: ENHRY and SYGVKD.

This clonotype was counted ten times or more. The rearrangement links TRBV5-8 to TRBJ2-5; TRBD1 matches at 9 bases. This CDR3 comprises 16 residues. Losses at the gene ends were 5 bases for V and 5 bases for J; bases not matched to a gene: 13. Germline V lookup: CDR1 SGHTS, CDR2 YDEGEE. The CDR3 region has the DNA TGTGCCAGCAGGCCGGGGACAGGGATGGCGTGGGAGACCCAGTACTTC. It specifies CASRPGTGMAWETQYF.

Of note for this clonotype: This could be a read error, since a much larger clone is one nucleotide away. This rearrangement joins TRBV12-3 or TRBV12-4 to TRBJ1-2, with TRBD1 identical over 9 bases. The junction had 5 bases not matched to a gene; V was cut back by 11 bases and J by 4 bases. This CDR3 has 12 amino acids. The CDR3 DNA reads TGTGCCGGCCGGGACAGGGCCTATGGCTACACCTTC. Protein sequence: CAGRDRAYGYTF.

This clonotype was recorded many times. The DNA for the CDR3 is TGCAGCGGGAATCAGGCTAACCAAGAGACCCAGTACTTC. It codes for CSGNQANQETQYF. V is TRBV29-1 and J is TRBJ2-5; unclear D gene. Trimming took 7 bases from V and 0 from J, leaving 12 bases between them. The CDR3 is 13 residues long. Germline-derived CDR1 and CDR2 are SQVTM and ANQGSEA.

This clonotype was seen many times. The CDR3 spells CASSQEWGSPGELFF. The CDR3 nucleotides are TGCGCCAGCAGCCAAGAATGGGGCAGCCCCGGGGAGCTGTTTTTT. The chain employs TRBV4-1 and TRBJ2-2; a possible D gene is TRBD1 (5 bases). The V gene lost 0 bases and the J gene lost 6 bases, with 11 bases spanning the gap. The CDR3 consists of 15 residues. Per the germline V gene, CDR1 is MGHRA and CDR2 is YSYEKL.

The CDR3 DNA reads TGCGCCAGCAGCTTGGCCTCGGGACAGGGTTATCAGCCCCAGCATTTT. Amino acids: CASSLASGQGYQPQHF. The chain couples TRBV5-1 to TRBJ1-5, with 9 bases that match TRBD1. Germline-derived CDR1 and CDR2 are SGHRS and YFSETQ. The ends lost 0 bases at V and 5 bases at J; junction bases unmatched: 6. The CDR3 is 16 residues long.

Comments on this clonotype: A much more abundant neighbour one base away suggests this may be a read error. This chain connects TRBV7-2 to TRBJ1-2, with D perhaps TRBD1 (6 bases). The CDR3 length is 17 residues. Trimming left V 0 bases short and J 10 bases short, with 24 bases between. Per the germline V gene, CDR1 is SGHTA and CDR2 is FQGNSA. CDR3 sequence: CASSLALGHRAWSDYTF. CDR3 coding DNA: TGTGCCAGCAGCTTAGCGCTTGGGCACAGGGCCTGGAGCGACTACACCTTC.

This clonotype was counted at least ten times. The chain is built from TRBV20-1 and TRBJ1-3; D is unresolved. Trimming left V 4 bases short and J 8 bases short, with 18 bases between. Germline V gene sequence: CDR1 DFQATT, CDR2 SNEGSKA (reference sequence). The length of the CDR3 is 14 residues. The CDR3 sequence: CSATTGPPGDTIYF. The CDR3 region has the DNA TGCAGTGCTACCACTGGCCCTCCCGGGGACACCATATATTTT.

A remark on this clonotype: This may be a read error: a much more frequent sequence differs by one nucleotide. The chain joins TRBV12-3 or TRBV12-4 to TRBJ2-7, with 9 positions matching TRBD2. The CDR3 length is 14 residues. V was pared by 3 bases and J by 3 bases, with 3 bases of the junction left unmatched. Here the CDR3 DNA reads TGTGCCAGCAGTTTTAGCGGGGGAGACTACGAGCAGTACTTC. Amino acids: CASSFSGGDYEQYF.

The chain combines TRBV28 with TRBJ1-2, with TRBD1 identical over 10 bases. Germline V lookup: CDR1 MDHEN, CDR2 SYDVKM. This CDR3 spans 14 amino acids. Trimming removed 5 bases from V and 7 bases from J; junction bases left unmatched: 7. In DNA, the CDR3 is TGTGCCAGCAGTCCACCCTGGACAGGGGGTGGCTACACCTTC. This sequence encodes CASSPPWTGGGYTF.

The J gene is TRBJ1-1, the V gene TRBV10-3, with 10 positions matching TRBD1. CDR3 length: 14 amino acids. Trimming at V came to 10 bases and at J to 3 bases, leaving 8 bases not matched to a gene. Germline CDR1 reads ENHRY; CDR2 reads SYGVKD. CDR3 nucleotide sequence: TGTGCCAGCAGCAACGGACAGGGGGACACTGAAGCTTTCTTT. Protein product: CASSNGQGDTEAFF.

This clonotype was seen a few times. The chain is built from TRBV10-3 and TRBJ2-7; 7 bases fit TRBD2. Germline trimming cut 1 base from V and 5 bases from J; bases unmatched to any gene: 8. CDR3 length: 15 residues. The germline V gene encodes CDR1 ENHRY and CDR2 SYGVKD. For the CDR3, the DNA is TGTGCCATCAGTGAGTGGCTAGCGGTGGGAAACGAGCAGTACTTC. This sequence encodes CAISEWLAVGNEQYF.